These T cell receptor beta chains were read from a single sample in a study of T cell responses to AZD1222 COVID-19 vaccine. Repertoires were generated with immunoSEQ multiplex PCR, while TCRdb's copy carries only in-frame clones and drops some. The data show about 120,000 clones, with roughly 87% seen just once and about 1.2% held by the top ten. The sequencing used peripheral blood, collected on day 0 of AZD1222 vaccination. The receptor source for this set is an adult in good health. CDR3s include the opening cysteine and the closing phenylalanine or tryptophan. The order of the fields is CDR3 protein, CDR3 DNA, D gene, J gene, clone size, V gene. D genes are given only for firm matches. Size is omitted from some rows. Given values are once, few, many or a class for expanded clones.

CDR3 protein: CASSPGGALVRNTIYF
CDR3 DNA: TGTGCCAGCAGCCCAGGGGGCGCATTAGTAAGAAACACCATATATTTT
D gene: TRBD1
J gene: TRBJ1-3
clone size: .
V gene: TRBV7-2

CDR3 protein: CASSGVGTPNTGELFF
CDR3 DNA: TGTGCCAGCAGTGGAGTTGGGACACCGAACACCGGGGAGCTGTTTTTT
D gene: .
J gene: TRBJ2-2
clone size: few
V gene: TRBV25-1

CDR3 protein: CASSQGIGSSYEQYF
CDR3 DNA: TGTGCCAGCAGCCAAGGGATCGGCTCCTCCTACGAGCAGTACTTC
D gene: .
J gene: TRBJ2-7
clone size: once
V gene: TRBV3-1/TRBV3-2

CDR3 protein: CSVENWTDRGYTF
CDR3 DNA: TGCAGCGTTGAAAATTGGACTGATCGGGGCTACACCTTC
D gene: .
J gene: TRBJ1-2
clone size: .
V gene: TRBV29-1

CDR3 protein: CASSPGTVVYEQYF
CDR3 DNA: TGTGCCAGCAGTCCCGGGACGGTAGTCTACGAGCAGTACTTC
D gene: .
J gene: TRBJ2-7
clone size: .
V gene: TRBV27

CDR3 protein: CASSLEGGRAAEFF
CDR3 DNA: TGTGCCAGCAGCCTAGAGGGGGGCAGGGCGGCTGAATTCTTC
D gene: .
J gene: TRBJ2-1
clone size: .
V gene: TRBV13

CDR3 protein: CASSVGDLNTEAFF
CDR3 DNA: TGTGCCAGCAGCGTAGGGGATCTGAACACTGAAGCTTTCTTT
D gene: .
J gene: TRBJ1-1
clone size: .
V gene: TRBV9

CDR3 protein: CASSQAAPVGGRETQYF
CDR3 DNA: TGTGCCAGCAGCCAAGCCGCCCCTGTGGGGGGCCGGGAGACCCAGTACTTC
D gene: .
J gene: TRBJ2-5
clone size: once
V gene: TRBV3-1/TRBV3-2

CDR3 protein: CASSERHSNQPQHF
CDR3 DNA: TGTGCCAGCAGTGAACGGCATAGCAATCAGCCCCAGCATTTT
D gene: .
J gene: TRBJ1-5
clone size: .
V gene: TRBV6-1

CDR3 protein: CASSIGPHRQGGQPQHF
CDR3 DNA: TGTGCCAGTAGTATAGGGCCCCACCGACAGGGCGGCCAGCCCCAGCATTTT
D gene: TRBD1
J gene: TRBJ1-5
clone size: once
V gene: TRBV19

CDR3 protein: CASSPWGGSNEQFF
CDR3 DNA: TGCGCCAGCAGCCCTTGGGGGGGTTCCAATGAGCAGTTCTTC
D gene: TRBD2
J gene: TRBJ2-1
clone size: .
V gene: TRBV4-1

CDR3 protein: CASSISQGAEAFF
CDR3 DNA: TGTGCCAGTAGTATCTCGCAGGGGGCTGAAGCTTTCTTT
D gene: TRBD1
J gene: TRBJ1-1
clone size: once
V gene: TRBV19

CDR3 protein: CASSVDPSYEQYF
CDR3 DNA: TGTGCCAGCAGCGTAGACCCGTCCTACGAGCAGTACTTC
D gene: .
J gene: TRBJ2-7
clone size: .
V gene: TRBV9

CDR3 protein: CASSPSAGDGEKLFF
CDR3 DNA: TGTGCCAGCTCACCTTCCGCAGGGGACGGAGAAAAACTGTTTTTT
D gene: .
J gene: TRBJ1-4
clone size: .
V gene: TRBV18

CDR3 protein: CASSRRGEGTEAFF
CDR3 DNA: TGTGCCAGCAGTCGAAGGGGGGAGGGGACTGAAGCTTTCTTT
D gene: .
J gene: TRBJ1-1
clone size: .
V gene: TRBV2

CDR3 protein: CASRETGGLNEQFF
CDR3 DNA: TGTGCCAGTAGGGAGACAGGGGGCTTGAATGAGCAGTTCTTC
D gene: TRBD1
J gene: TRBJ2-1
clone size: .
V gene: TRBV19

CDR3 protein: CASSSPVPGNTIYF
CDR3 DNA: TGTGCCAGTAGTTCTCCGGTCCCTGGAAACACCATATATTTT
D gene: .
J gene: TRBJ1-3
clone size: .
V gene: TRBV19

CDR3 protein: CATSIRDGYEQYF
CDR3 DNA: TGTGCCACATCGATCCGGGACGGCTACGAGCAGTACTTC
D gene: .
J gene: TRBJ2-7
clone size: once
V gene: TRBV6-6

CDR3 protein: CASSLANDEQYF
CDR3 DNA: TGCGCCAGCAGCTTGGCCAACGACGAGCAGTACTTC
D gene: .
J gene: TRBJ2-7
clone size: .
V gene: TRBV5-1

CDR3 protein: CASSLVLARSTDTQYF
CDR3 DNA: TGTGCCAGCAGCTTGGTCCTAGCTCGTAGCACAGATACGCAGTATTTT
D gene: .
J gene: TRBJ2-3
clone size: .
V gene: TRBV5-4

CDR3 protein: CSTSTWTGGNEKLFF
CDR3 DNA: TGCAGCACATCAACCTGGACAGGGGGAAACGAAAAACTGTTTTTT
D gene: TRBD1
J gene: TRBJ1-4
clone size: .
V gene: TRBV29-1

CDR3 protein: CASSQDGGFYNEQFF
CDR3 DNA: TGCGCCAGCAGCCAAGATGGGGGGTTCTACAATGAGCAGTTCTTC
D gene: .
J gene: TRBJ2-1
clone size: once
V gene: TRBV4-3

CDR3 protein: CASSLGNQPQHF
CDR3 DNA: TGTGCCAGCAGCTTGGGAAATCAGCCCCAGCATTTT
D gene: .
J gene: TRBJ1-5
clone size: .
V gene: TRBV5-6

CDR3 protein: CASSESGDRGRNEQFF
CDR3 DNA: TGTGCCAGCAGTGAGTCGGGGGACAGGGGACGGAATGAGCAGTTCTTC
D gene: TRBD1
J gene: TRBJ2-1
clone size: .
V gene: TRBV25-1

CDR3 protein: CAWSEGTTLIKPQHF
CDR3 DNA: TGTGCCTGGAGTGAGGGGACAACACTGATCAAGCCCCAGCATTTT
D gene: .
J gene: TRBJ1-5
clone size: .
V gene: TRBV30

CDR3 protein: CASSPDGGGHTDTQYF
CDR3 DNA: TGTGCCAGCAGCCCGGACGGCGGGGGACACACAGATACGCAGTATTTT
D gene: .
J gene: TRBJ2-3
clone size: once
V gene: TRBV9

CDR3 protein: CASSSGGSCYEQYF
CDR3 DNA: TGTGCCAGCAGCTCGGGCGGAAGCTGTTACGAGCAGTACTTC
D gene: .
J gene: TRBJ2-7
clone size: .
V gene: TRBV11-3

CDR3 protein: CASSLVSGNTIYF
CDR3 DNA: TGTGCCAGCAGCTTGGTCTCTGGAAACACCATATATTTT
D gene: .
J gene: TRBJ1-3
clone size: .
V gene: TRBV5-6

CDR3 protein: CASSLDRGNTEAFF
CDR3 DNA: TGCGCCAGCAGCTTGGACAGGGGAAACACTGAAGCTTTCTTT
D gene: TRBD1
J gene: TRBJ1-1
clone size: .
V gene: TRBV5-1

CDR3 protein: CASSQDLGSAGWTGELFF
CDR3 DNA: TGCGCCAGCAGCCAAGATTTAGGTTCAGCGGGGTGGACCGGGGAGCTGTTTTTT
D gene: TRBD2
J gene: TRBJ2-2
clone size: .
V gene: TRBV4-3

CDR3 protein: CASSLSHWGDEQYF
CDR3 DNA: TGCGCCAGCAGCTTAAGTCATTGGGGGGACGAGCAGTACTTC
D gene: .
J gene: TRBJ2-7
clone size: .
V gene: TRBV5-1

CDR3 protein: CAWSVGDKGEKLFF
CDR3 DNA: TGTGCCTGGAGTGTAGGTGACAAAGGGGAAAAACTGTTTTTT
D gene: .
J gene: TRBJ1-4
clone size: .
V gene: TRBV30

CDR3 protein: CASSQENIAGVNEQFF
CDR3 DNA: TGTGCCAGCAGCCAAGAAAATATAGCGGGGGTGAATGAGCAGTTCTTC
D gene: TRBD2
J gene: TRBJ2-1
clone size: .
V gene: TRBV4-2

CDR3 protein: CASSLSIYQPQHF
CDR3 DNA: TGTGCCAGCAGCTTGTCGATCTATCAGCCCCAGCATTTT
D gene: .
J gene: TRBJ1-5
clone size: .
V gene: TRBV11-2

CDR3 protein: CATSRGGVSTDTQYF
CDR3 DNA: TGTGCCACCAGCAGAGGGGGGGTTAGCACAGATACGCAGTATTTT
D gene: .
J gene: TRBJ2-3
clone size: .
V gene: TRBV15

CDR3 protein: CASSSNRQNSYEQYF
CDR3 DNA: TGTGCCAGCAGCTCCAACCGACAGAACTCCTACGAGCAGTACTTC
D gene: .
J gene: TRBJ2-7
clone size: .
V gene: TRBV13

CDR3 protein: CASSQARALSNEKLFF
CDR3 DNA: TGTGCCAGCAGCCAGGCCAGGGCCTTATCTAATGAAAAACTGTTTTTT
D gene: .
J gene: TRBJ1-4
clone size: .
V gene: TRBV3-1/TRBV3-2